The TCR beta chain under discussion was sequenced for a study of T cells in Graves' hyperthyroidism and ophthalmopathy (dated by TCRdb to the late 2010s). Describing the broader study: Peripheral blood samples were taken at initial diagnosis, before any treatment was given. To identify distinguishing TCR V-J signatures, a discovery cohort of some 100 patients was used, comprising approximately 40 with Graves' ophthalmopathy and approximately 57 with stable Graves' hyperthyroidism. Whether ophthalmopathy could be predicted prospectively was tested in an independent validation cohort made up of 18 to 20 hyperthyroidism patients plus 17 patients who later progressed to ophthalmopathy. The approximately 98 discovery patients were randomly divided into training and test sets at a 7:3 ratio. Thyroid tissue and blood T-cell repertoires from six Graves' hyperthyroidism patients were also compared in the study. After sampling, hyperthyroidism patients received methimazole starting at 30 mg daily, and ophthalmopathy patients received high-dose intravenous methylprednisolone. According to the paper, TCR Vbeta CDR3 sequencing was carried out on 135 peripheral blood samples, which came from more than 40 ophthalmopathy, approximately 72 hyperthyroidism and 17 progressor patients.

Overall study outcomes, separate from this receptor: Ophthalmopathy was separated from stable hyperthyroidism by a 13 V-J signature model, with about 86% sensitivity and just over 81% specificity obtained in cross-validation and 80%/75% obtained in testing. No statistical method was used to set the sample size in advance, and investigators knew the group allocation. During validation, the model predicted progression to ophthalmopathy a median of about 6.3 months ahead of onset, with just under 71% sensitivity and roughly 72% specificity. Most expanded thyroid clonotypes (frequency above 0.001) were also found in blood, which suggests that blood repertoires may mirror thyroid immune responses.

Details on this clonotype: Its antigen is still unknown. No per-base quality is available; no much larger clone lies one base away.

Moderately to severely active disease, a Clinical Activity Score of at least 3, a NOSPECS grade of at least 4, and a duration under 3 months were present in ophthalmopathy patients. The study excluded patients with uncontrolled infections, other autoimmune diseases, pregnancy or lactation. Diagnoses were established on the basis of clinical symptoms, serum thyroxine and TRAb, thyroid ultrasound, and orbital computed tomography. PBMCs were isolated from around 10 ml of fresh peripheral blood by Ficoll-Paque density gradient centrifugation. Total RNA was extracted with Trizol reagent, and quality was checked on an Agilent 2100 Bioanalyzer. Amplification of TCR beta CDR3 regions was carried out from RNA transcripts. For the first round of RT-PCR on the TCR CDR3, the HTBI primer set was used together with the Qiagen OneStep RT-PCR kit. A second multiplex PCR round built the libraries, followed by size selection and purification. Sequencing of the libraries was done on an Illumina HiSeq2000 using paired-end 100 bp reads. In the authors' own workflow: SOAPnuke was used to process the raw data, removing reads that contained adapters or uncalled bases, had a mean Phred below 15, or lacked an exact match to the constant primer or identifier. High-quality paired reads were merged using COPE v1.2.5, and each unique nucleotide sequence was defined as a clonotype. Clonotypes were aligned to IMGT TRBV, TRBD and TRBJ reference segments using MiTCR v1.1. Analysis was restricted to V-J combinations with a frequency above 0.0001, which covered roughly 99% of repertoires. The TCS score was defined as the ratio of F50 (clonal expansion) to E x V (chaos), calculated using BLOSUM62-based TCRdist between CDR3 peptides within each V-J. Welch's t-statistics and random forest reduced 500 to 650 V-J features to 13, which were used in a naive Bayes classifier (R e1071). TCRdb cleaned the public reads at Q25 with fastp, built clones with MiXCR and kept in-frame beta chains. CDR3 protein duplicates are merged, each entry listing the most common genes and DNA. The V and J calls and clone size come from TCRdb's table, not from the authors' own analysis. The sample contains 400,000 to 450,000 distinct CDR3 sequences, roughly 14% of them found a single time. The ten biggest clones cover roughly 13% of the sample.

This clonotype was obtained from a young man with Graves' ophthalmopathy. The sequencing sample was made of blood.

The bases are TGTGCCAGCAGAAGCACTGAATCCTACGAGCAGTACTTC. The resulting protein is CASRSTESYEQYF. Here the chain combines TRBV6-1 and TRBJ2-7; the D gene cannot be resolved reliably. Including cysteine and phenylalanine, the CDR3 has 13 amino acids. The DNA shown is the 39-base CDR3, in frame from base 1. V loses 6 bases, J loses 1 base, and the germline ends lie 10 bases apart. Per the germline V gene, MNHNS is the CDR1 and SASEGT is the CDR2.